This T cell receptor (beta chain) came from a study of PD-L1 blockade in urothelial cancer. Study-level background: Previous chemotherapy exposure amounted to 0 to 3 regimens for patients. The authors examined blood 3 weeks (second dose) and 6 weeks after treatment start.

Synthetic TCR analog templates were added to each PCR reaction. TCRdb's copy holds only in-frame clones and misses some; the assay was immunoSEQ multiplex PCR. This sample has 60,000 to 75,000 clones, with roughly 86% found just once. Time point given: pretreatment peripheral blood. The CDR3 runs to 13 residues. Germline CDR1 and CDR2: SGHRS and YFSETQ. Trimming shortened V by 4 bases and J by 5 bases, and 10 bases separated the two germline ends. The specimen comprised PBMCs, sampled around atezolizumab (anti-PD-L1) treatment. This clonotype was sampled from a man aged 55 to 70 with urothelial cancer. The chain employs TRBV5-1 and TRBJ1-5; D gene unclear. Here the CDR3 reads CASSRGLDQPQHF. The CDR3 bases are TGCGCCAGCAGCCGAGGGCTGGATCAGCCCCAGCATTTT. The whole variable domain, remainder taken from reference TRBV5-1 and TRBJ1-5, is KAGVTQTPRYLIKTRGQQVTLSCSPISGHRSVSWYQQTPGQGLQFLFEYFSETQRNKGNFPGRFSGRQFSNSRSEMNVSTLELGDSALYLCASSRGLDQPQHFGDGTRLSIL.